Listed below are T cell receptor beta chains from one sample, sequenced in a study of identical twins. TCRdb re-derived calls from the 5' RACE reads in MiXCR, one entry per CDR3 protein. The repertoire holds about 810,000 distinct CDR3 sequences, with approximately 13% as singletons. These records were also assigned to another study, of yellow fever vaccine responses in identical twins.

The sequenced sample was PBMCs. All receptors come from a woman under 30 in good health. CDR3s include the opening cysteine and the closing phenylalanine or tryptophan. D genes are given only for firm matches. Expanded clones get a size class; other rows say once, few or many, or leave the size out.

v_call,d_call,j_call,clone_size,cdr3_nt,cdr3_aa
TRBV29-1,.,TRBJ1-1,few,TGCAGCGTTGAAACAGGGTTGGGTACTGAAGCTTTCTTT,CSVETGLGTEAFF
TRBV7-6,TRBD2,TRBJ2-3,many,TGTGCCAGCAGCCCTAGAGGCGGACTAGCGGGAAGCACAGATACGCAGTATTTT,CASSPRGGLAGSTDTQYF
TRBV13,.,TRBJ2-1,many,TGTGCCAGCAGCGCGGGACAGAACTCCTACAATGAGCAGTTCTTC,CASSAGQNSYNEQFF
TRBV3-1,.,TRBJ2-1,few,TGTGCCAGCAGCCAAGCCCCGGTAGAGCAGTTCTTC,CASSQAPVEQFF
TRBV5-4,TRBD2,TRBJ2-1,few,TGTGCCAGCAGCCTCGGGACTAGTGTAAACAATGAGCAGTTCTTC,CASSLGTSVNNEQFF
TRBV7-9,.,TRBJ1-6,.,TGTGCCAGCAGCAGAGGTGCAGATTCACCCCTCCACTTT,CASSRGADSPLHF
TRBV29-1,TRBD1,TRBJ2-1,few,TGCAGCGTTGAACCGGGACAGGGAGGGAATGAGCAGTTCTTC,CSVEPGQGGNEQFF
TRBV28,.,TRBJ2-7,.,TGTGCCAGCAGTTTGAGGGAGGCGACCTACGAGCAGTACTTC,CASSLREATYEQYF
TRBV13,.,TRBJ2-2,.,TGTGCCAGCTGTGGGCTGGGGGCCGACACCGGGGAGCTGTTTTTT,CASCGLGADTGELFF
TRBV5-1,.,TRBJ2-1,many,TGCGCCAGTCGGGATTACAATGAGCAGTTCTTC,CASRDYNEQFF
TRBV13,.,TRBJ2-3,few,TGTGCCAGCAGCGGACCAGGGGATTCTAGCACAGATACGCAGTATTTT,CASSGPGDSSTDTQYF
TRBV14,TRBD1,TRBJ1-4,.,TGTGCCAGCAGCCGCAGGACAGGGGCCCTTAATGAAAAACTGTTTTTT,CASSRRTGALNEKLFF
TRBV5-1,TRBD2,TRBJ2-5,few,TGCGCCAGCAGCCGGGGGACTAGCGGGGAAGAGACCCAGTACTTC,CASSRGTSGEETQYF
TRBV5-1,.,TRBJ2-7,many,TGCGCCAGCAGCTTGACCAGCCAGGGATACGAGCAGTACTTC,CASSLTSQGYEQYF
TRBV4-2,.,TRBJ2-7,few,TGTGCCAGCAGCCAAGGGGCCCGACACCACTACGAGCAGTACTTC,CASSQGARHHYEQYF
TRBV24-1,TRBD1,TRBJ1-5,.,TGTGCCACCAGTGAAGGACAGGGGTTGAGCAATCAGCCCCAGCATTTT,CATSEGQGLSNQPQHF
TRBV12-3/TRBV12-4,.,TRBJ1-1,many,TGTGCCAGCAGTCCGGTCAGGCGGGACACTGAAGCTTTCTTT,CASSPVRRDTEAFF
TRBV27,TRBD2,TRBJ2-5,few,TGTGCCAGCAGTTTATCCCCGGGACTAGCGGGAGAGACCCAGTACTTC,CASSLSPGLAGETQYF
TRBV20-1,.,TRBJ2-1,few,TGCAGTGCTAGAGACTCGACTCGGACTGATTCCTACAATGAGCAGTTCTTC,CSARDSTRTDSYNEQFF
TRBV29-1,.,TRBJ2-5,.,TGCAGCGTCGATATCTTTGGACAGCAAGAGACCCAGTACTTC,CSVDIFGQQETQYF
TRBV5-6,.,TRBJ2-7,few,TGTGCCAGCAGCTCGGGATTAACACCGTTGGAGTACTTC,CASSSGLTPLEYF
TRBV11-2,TRBD1,TRBJ2-1,.,TGTGCCAGCAGCCAGGACAGGGGGAACTCCAATTACAATGAGCAGTTCTTC,CASSQDRGNSNYNEQFF
TRBV5-1,.,TRBJ1-4,few,TGCGCCAGCAGCTCAACAGGGCCAGAAAAACTGTTTTTT,CASSSTGPEKLFF
TRBV7-2,.,TRBJ1-2,.,TGTGCCAGCAGCTTAATTCCAGGGAACTATGGCTACACCTTC,CASSLIPGNYGYTF
TRBV6-1,.,TRBJ1-4,few,TGTGCCAGCAGTGAAAGCCAAGGTATTAATGAAAAACTGTTTTTT,CASSESQGINEKLFF
TRBV11-2,.,TRBJ2-5,.,TGTGCCAGCAGCTCATTCGCGGGGCAAGAGACCCAGTACTTC,CASSSFAGQETQYF
TRBV12-3/TRBV12-4,.,TRBJ1-1,few,TGTGCCAGCAGTACAGGGATTACTGAAGCTTTCTTT,CASSTGITEAFF
TRBV2,.,TRBJ2-3,few,TGTGCCAGCAGTGATGTCGGCAGAGATGGAGATACGCAGTATTTT,CASSDVGRDGDTQYF
TRBV18,.,TRBJ2-7,few,TGTGCCAGCTCACCACCGGCGAGCCTCGAGCAGTACTTC,CASSPPASLEQYF
TRBV6-5,TRBD2,TRBJ2-1,.,TGTGCCAGCAGTTACTTTATGGGTAGCGGGGCTTACAATGAGCAGTTCTTC,CASSYFMGSGAYNEQFF
TRBV2,.,TRBJ1-1,.,TGTGCCAGCGGACAGGCTTTCTTT,CASGQAFF
TRBV3-1,.,TRBJ2-1,many,TGTGCCAGCAGCCAAGATCTAAACCGACAGGTCAATGAGCAGTTCTTC,CASSQDLNRQVNEQFF
TRBV10-3,TRBD2,TRBJ2-1,.,TGTGCCATCAGTGAGTCGTCTGGCGGGGGTGAGCAGTTCTTC,CAISESSGGGEQFF
TRBV29-1,TRBD2,TRBJ2-7,many,TGCAGCGCCTTAGCGGGAAACTCCTACGAGCAGTACTTC,CSALAGNSYEQYF
TRBV4-2,TRBD2,TRBJ2-2,many,TGTGCCAGCAGCCACGAACTAGCGGGAGGGCCGAGCACCGGGGAGCTGTTTTTT,CASSHELAGGPSTGELFF
TRBV6-6,.,TRBJ2-1,many,TGTGCCAGCAGTTACGGACAAGAGCAGTTCTTC,CASSYGQEQFF
TRBV11-2,.,TRBJ2-1,few,TGTGCCAGCAGCTTAATAATCTACAATGAGCAGTTCTTC,CASSLIIYNEQFF
TRBV5-1,TRBD1,TRBJ1-1,few,TGCGCCAGCAGTACGGACAGGGCCAATTTAAATACTGAAGCTTTCTTT,CASSTDRANLNTEAFF
TRBV7-2,TRBD2,TRBJ2-4,.,TGTGCCAGCAGCTGGTTTGGGCGGGAGATAAACATTCAGTACTTC,CASSWFGREINIQYF
TRBV6-2/TRBV6-3,.,TRBJ2-2,.,TGTGCCAGCGAGCTCTGGGCAAGGTCCGGGGAGCTGTTTTTT,CASELWARSGELFF
TRBV5-8,.,TRBJ2-2,few,TGTGCCAGCAGCTTGTACGGGAGCAACACCGGGGAGCTGTTTTTT,CASSLYGSNTGELFF
TRBV15,.,TRBJ1-1,many,TGTGCCACCAGCAGAGTCTCTACGACACGGGCTAGCAAAAAAGCTTTCTTT,CATSRVSTTRASKKAFF
TRBV11-3,.,TRBJ2-1,.,TGTGCCAGCAGCGAAGGGAACAACAATGAGCAGTTCTTC,CASSEGNNNEQFF
TRBV5-1,.,TRBJ1-4,.,TGCGCCAGCAGCCCGGACCCTAATGAAAAACTGTTTTTT,CASSPDPNEKLFF
TRBV4-1,TRBD2,TRBJ2-1,few,TGCGCCAGCAGCCATCGTGTCGGCCCTAGCGGGAGCATGGTCTACAATGAGCAGTTCTTC,CASSHRVGPSGSMVYNEQFF
TRBV25-1,.,TRBJ2-3,many,TGTGCCAGCGGGTTAGCGGGCACAGATACGCAGTATTTT,CASGLAGTDTQYF
TRBV4-1,TRBD1,TRBJ2-2,few,TGCGCCAGCAGCCAAGTTAAGACAGGGCAGTGGACCGGGGAGCTGTTTTTT,CASSQVKTGQWTGELFF
TRBV2,.,TRBJ2-5,.,TGTGCCAGCAGTGAGGGGGGTAGACAAGAGACCCAGTACTTC,CASSEGGRQETQYF
TRBV15,TRBD1,TRBJ2-3,many,TGTGCCACCAGCAGAGGAGAGGACAGGGTTCCAGATACGCAGTATTTT,CATSRGEDRVPDTQYF
TRBV5-1,TRBD1,TRBJ2-7,few,TGCGCCAGCAGCTTGGAACCTTCCGGGACAGGGGTAGATAAGCAGTACTTC,CASSLEPSGTGVDKQYF
TRBV7-7,.,TRBJ2-1,few,TGTGCCAGCAGCTTAGGAAGCATCAATGAGCAGTTCTTC,CASSLGSINEQFF
TRBV20-1,TRBD1,TRBJ2-2,.,TGCAGGCAGGGGAAGACAGGGCTGCCCGGGGAGCTGTTTTTT,CRQGKTGLPGELFF
TRBV19,.,TRBJ2-7,.,TGTGCCAGTAGTATCACTAGGGGGAACTACGAGCAGTACTTC,CASSITRGNYEQYF
TRBV2,TRBD1,TRBJ2-1,.,TGTGCCAGCAGATGGACAGGGGCGCCTGAGCAGTTCTTC,CASRWTGAPEQFF
TRBV5-1,TRBD2,TRBJ2-2,few,TGCGCCAGCAGCACTGGGACTAGCGTAAGCGGGGAGCTGTTTTTT,CASSTGTSVSGELFF